This entry describes one T cell receptor (beta chain). Its antigen is unknown. After isolation, RNA underwent reverse transcription to generate cDNA as the sequencing template. The assay was immunoSEQ multiplex PCR, and TCRdb's table has in-frame clones only and misses some. Among roughly 140,000 clones listed, about half were seen once. Peripheral blood samples and lesional scalp punch biopsies were obtained from alopecia areata patients. These data are taken from a study of CD8+ T cells in alopecia areata. Points from the study as a whole: Scalp specimens additionally yield sequences from normal skin's resident alphabeta T cells. More clonal than normal scalp was lesional scalp, particularly alopecia totalis/universalis.

The TCR was taken from a human donor with alopecia areata. The sequenced sample was CD4+ T cells sorted from blood, obtained at week 0.

CDR3 loop: CASSPERHQPQHF. CDR3 nucleotide sequence: TGTGCCAGCTCACCAGAAAGGCATCAGCCCCAGCATTTT. V and J are TRBV18 and TRBJ1-5; D is unresolved. Trimming removed 2 bases at V and 5 bases at J, with 7 bases between. The length of the CDR3 is 13 residues. Germline V gene lookup returns CDR1 KGHSH and CDR2 LQKENI.